A single T cell receptor (beta chain) is shown here with its context. Original processing methods: Nucleated cell number was recorded as an estimate derived from reference gene primer amplification. The table came from immunoSEQ multiplex PCR; TCRdb's copy has only in-frame clones and leaves some out. The V and J calls and the clone size are those of that table, but D and trimming were determined from the DNA. The data hold under 250,000 clones, with around nine tenths observed a single time. These data originate in a study of blood T cell repertoires in COVID-19. Background on the study: T cells, B-cell-depleted T cells, or PBMCs supplied cDNA or gDNA.

CDR1 is SGHDT and CDR2 is YYEEEE in the germline V gene. The CDR3 length is 16 residues. After removal of 4 bases from V and 0 bases from J, the junction contained 6 bases not matched to a gene. The TCR was taken from a woman in her seventies with active or convalescent COVID-19. This chain uses TRBV5-6 with TRBJ2-2; 7 bases fit TRBD1. The sequenced material came from peripheral blood. The CDR3 DNA is TGTGCCAGCAGCGCTCAGGGACAGCCGAACACCGGGGAGCTGTTTTTT. Its protein product is CASSAQGQPNTGELFF.